This T cell receptor beta chain appears in the sequencing data of a study of CD8+CD57+ T cells in acquired aplastic anemia. Study overall: Sorted CD4+ and CD8+ cell DNA averaged roughly 3.2 ug.

Investigators profiled TCR beta VDJ and CDR3 from genomic DNA template. One entry per CDR3 protein, called by TCRdb with MiXCR from the reads. The table has around 200,000 distinct CDR3 sequences, 63% seen once. As regards this clonotype: The antigen is undetermined.

V was cut by 2 bases and J by 2 bases, with 12 bases left in between. The germline gives CDR1 DFQATT, CDR2 SNEGSKA (reference sequence). This CDR3 has 14 amino acids. Overall study findings and caveats: Patients versus controls showed no significant CD8+ Simpson's diversity difference.

Flow cytometry had shown expanded CD8+CD57+ cells in the patients chosen for sequencing. This receptor was obtained from a human donor with aplastic anemia. The sample comprised sorted CD4+, CD8+, or CD8+CD57+ T cells (not recorded which) from PBMCs. The chain couples TRBV20-1 to TRBJ1-2; possibly TRBD1 for D (6 bases). The CDR3 reads CSARKFTGNYGYTF. CDR3 bases: TGCAGTGCTAGAAAATTTACAGGGAACTATGGCTACACCTTC.